This T cell receptor beta chain was recovered during a study of blood T cell repertoires in COVID-19. In the authors' methods: For nucleated cells, counts were estimated from reference gene primer amplification. Generated by immunoSEQ multiplex PCR, the TCRdb table keeps only in-frame clones and is missing some. D and trimming were read from the DNA, whereas the V and J calls and clone size are those reported in that table. Here the sample spans 150,000 to 200,000 clones, around 89% being singletons. The germline V gene encodes CDR1 LNHNV and CDR2 YYDKDF (reference sequence). The CDR3 consists of 15 residues. V gave up 3 bases and J gave up 7 bases, with 13 bases separating them.

This chain joins TRBV15 and TRBJ1-6; perhaps TRBD1 as D (5 bases). The source of this sequence is a human donor in a cohort sampled during active COVID-19. Sequencing was performed on peripheral blood. The CDR3, as DNA: TGTGCCACCAGCAGGTCTACAGGACCCAATTCACCCCTCCACTTT. Amino acids: CATSRSTGPNSPLHF.